The sequence of this TCR beta chain was determined in a study of T cell changes during pregnancy in multiple sclerosis. Only in-frame clones appear in the TCRdb table, and some are missing; sequencing was by immunoSEQ multiplex PCR. The table includes 80,000 or so clones, 92% detected once. This clone came up a few times. Per the germline V gene, CDR1 is ENHRY and CDR2 is SYGVKD. There are 13 residues in the CDR3. V was clipped by 6 bases and J by 1 base, with 7 bases between them. The origin of this receptor is a female donor with multiple sclerosis, enrolled in a pregnancy study. Material: peripheral blood, obtained before pregnancy. V is TRBV10-3 and J is TRBJ1-3; tentatively, D is TRBD1 (5 bases). The CDR3: CAISAGSGNTIYF. The CDR3, as DNA: TGTGCCATCAGCGCAGGGTCTGGAAACACCATATATTTT.